These 9 T cell receptor beta chains share one sample of origin, sequenced in a study of control samples from healthy donors and cancer patients. Sequenced by immunoSEQ multiplex PCR; TCRdb stores in-frame clones only, minus some. Found here are 150,000 to 200,000 clones, 85% to 95% of them singletons; the top ten hold over 1.3%. Sequencing was done on a sample of blood. Source of these receptors: a woman between 18 and 29 years old in good health.

The chain employs TRBV5-1 and TRBJ1-6, with D unclear. Germline V gene lookup returns CDR1 SGHRS and CDR2 YFSETQ. The V end lost 0 bases, the J end lost 4 bases, and 5 bases lay between the germline ends. The CDR3 is made up of 14 amino acids. This chain's CDR3 is CASSLEAYNSPLHF. Written as DNA, the CDR3 is TGCGCCAGCAGCTTGGAAGCTTATAATTCACCCCTCCACTTT.

This clone was detected once. This sequence joins TRBV7-2 and TRBJ1-5; D is ambiguous. With 2 bases removed from V and 1 base from J, the gap between germline ends came to 6 bases. Germline lookup yields CDR1 SGHTA and CDR2 FQGNSA. The CDR3 is made up of 14 amino acids. The CDR3 DNA sequence: TGTGCCAGCAGCTTAATTAACAGCAATCAGCCCCAGCATTTT. Its protein is CASSLINSNQPQHF. Together with reference TRBV7-2 and TRBJ1-5, the CDR3 gives the full variable domain: GAGVSQSPSNKVTEKGKDVELRCDPISGHTALYWYRQSLGQGLEFLIYFQGNSAPDKSGLPSDRFSAERTGGSVSTLTIQRTQQEDSAVYLCASSLINSNQPQHFGDGTRLSIL.

The chain has TRBV20-1 and TRBJ2-3, with no clear D. CDR1 and CDR2 (germline): DFQATT, SNEGSKA (reference sequence). The CDR3 length is 15 residues. Trimming left V 3 bases short and J 0 bases short, with 13 bases between. The CDR3 reads CSASAIPRSTDTQYF. Written as DNA, the CDR3 is TGCAGTGCTAGTGCTATCCCTAGGAGCACAGATACGCAGTATTTT.

In DNA, the CDR3 is TGTGCCAGCAGTCGCCGACAGGGGATGGTTAAGAACGACGAGCAGTACTTC. Amino acid sequence: CASSRRQGMVKNDEQYF. The V and J genes are TRBV27 and TRBJ2-7; 8 bases match TRBD1. With V trimmed by 5 bases and J by 5 bases, 17 bases remained unmatched. CDR3 length: 17 amino acids. Germline CDR1 and CDR2: MNHEY and SMNVEV (reference sequence).

V and J are TRBV2 and TRBJ1-5, with D uncertain. V lost 3 bases and J 5 bases, leaving 8 bases between the germline ends. CDR1 and CDR2 (germline): SNHLY, FYNNEI. This CDR3 has 13 amino acids. CDR3 in DNA: TGTGCCAGCAGTGAGGAGAGGGATCAGCCCCAGCATTTT. Translating it yields CASSEERDQPQHF.

The V call is TRBV29-1, the J call TRBJ2-7, with TRBD1 matching over 7 bases. This CDR3 region has 15 residues. Germline V lookup: CDR1 SQVTM, CDR2 ANQGSEA. V shed 2 bases, J shed 0 bases, and the junction held 7 bases outside the gene matches. CDR3 nucleotide sequence: TGCAGCGTTGAATGGTGGCAGGGGGACTCCTACGAGCAGTACTTC. This codes for CSVEWWQGDSYEQYF.

The chain couples TRBV5-1 to TRBJ2-2, with D possibly TRBD2 on 5 matching bases. V was pared by 5 bases and J by 0 bases, with 8 bases between. Germline-derived CDR1 and CDR2 are SGHRS and YFSETQ. This CDR3 has 14 amino acids. CDR3 in amino acids: CASSREANTGELFF. In DNA form, the CDR3 reads TGCGCCAGCAGTCGGGAAGCGAACACCGGGGAGCTGTTTTTT.

The CDR3 loop is CASSSHLGGLTEAFF. In DNA, the CDR3 is TGTGCCAGCAGTTCCCATCTGGGGGGCTTGACTGAAGCTTTCTTT. J is TRBJ1-1 and V is TRBV28, with D possibly matching TRBD1 (6 bases). The V end was cut by 4 bases, the J end by 5 bases, with 17 bases between. This CDR3 has 15 residues. In germline, CDR1 is MDHEN, CDR2 SYDVKM.

The rearrangement links TRBV7-9 to TRBJ2-1; D not resolved. The germline V gene has CDR1 SEHNR and CDR2 FQNEAQ (reference sequence). This CDR3 contains 17 residues. The V end was cut by 5 bases, the J end by 0 bases, with 17 bases between. CDR3 nucleotides: TGTGCCAGCAGCCCCGGGCCCACCCTGAGCTCCTACAATGAGCAGTTCTTC. Protein: CASSPGPTLSSYNEQFF.